This T cell receptor beta chain was captured by sequencing in a study of blood T cells in healthy people across ages. Germline V lookup: CDR1 MDHEN, CDR2 SYDVKM. This CDR3 has 16 amino acids. No fewer than 6.5 million PBMCs went into each sample. A second PCR, run for about 6 to 11 cycles, used a sample-barcoded 5' primer plus a J-beta primer mix. TCRdb re-analysed the 5' RACE reads in MiXCR, keeping a single row per CDR3 protein. The data contain just under 900,000 distinct CDR3 sequences, 25% to 30% of them singletons. In the case of this clonotype: Given a much more abundant clone one base away, this may be a read error.

This TCR came from a woman older than 75 in good health. Sequencing was carried out using blood. The chain couples TRBV28 to TRBJ2-4; perhaps D is TRBD1 or TRBD2 (5 bases each). DNA for the CDR3: TGTGCCAGCAGTTCCTCCGGGACGGTAGCCAAAAACATTCCGTACTTC. Encoded protein: CASSSSGTVAKNIPYF.